The TCR beta chain described here comes from a study of T cell responses to AZD1222 COVID-19 vaccine. General study results and limits: In a largely white British group with more females than males, clonal diversity was possibly underestimated. There were vaccine-associated CD4 TCRs across spike, dominant at 160-218 and 743-854. Baseline seropositivity characterized only a handful of AZD1222 recipients.

This CDR3 has 18 amino acids. V dropped 4 bases and J dropped 0 bases, with 19 bases sitting between them. Per germline, CDR1 MNHEY and CDR2 SMNVEV (reference sequence). Profiling relied on immunoSEQ multiplex PCR, and the TCRdb table lists in-frame clones only, not all of them. The profile covers 130,000 or so clones, with roughly 90% appearing a single time and roughly 6.5% taken by the ten largest. To note about this clone: Antigen: not known.

The chain carries TRBV27 and TRBJ1-5; possibly TRBD1 for D (6 bases). Sequencing was performed on peripheral blood, taken on day 0 of AZD1222 vaccination. The TCR sequence derives from an adult in good health. The CDR3, as DNA: TGTGCCAGCAGTTCCTGGGGCAGGGGAAGGAATAGCAATCAGCCCCAGCATTTT. It translates to CASSSWGRGRNSNQPQHF.